Sequencing of this T cell receptor (beta chain) was carried out in a study of Graves' ophthalmopathy and Graves' hyperthyroidism. Study outcomes and limitations: Discrimination between ophthalmopathy and stable hyperthyroidism by a 13-signature model showed nearly 90% sensitivity and less than 84% specificity. Ophthalmopathy progression cases were predicted by the model with 70.59% sensitivity and 72.22% specificity.

Ten or more counts support this clonotype. As yet, its antigen is unknown. V was trimmed by 4 bases and J by 0 bases, leaving 13 bases between them. Germline loops: CDR1 SGHRS, CDR2 YFSETQ. The CDR3 covers 15 residues. Patients were left out if they had other autoimmune diseases, uncontrolled infections, pregnancy or lactation. For repertoire sequencing, the TCR beta CDR3 regions were amplified from RNA transcripts. Investigators did first-round RT-PCR with HTBI primers, then second-round multiplex PCR. TCRdb redid the calling of the multiplex PCR reads with MiXCR, one entry per CDR3 protein. The sample shows 600,000 to 650,000 distinct CDR3 sequences, about 24% of them seen only once.

This receptor was obtained from a woman in her late teens or twenties with stable Graves' hyperthyroidism. Some clones in this sample may be carry-over from other donors' samples. The rearrangement joins TRBV5-1 to TRBJ1-2, with D hard to call. Sequencing input: peripheral blood. CDR3 nucleotides: TGCGCCAGCAGCCCAAGACTGCTAGCTAACTATGGCTACACCTTC. It codes for CASSPRLLANYGYTF. Full variable domain (remainder filled in from reference TRBV5-1 and TRBJ1-2): KAGVTQTPRYLIKTRGQQVTLSCSPISGHRSVSWYQQTPGQGLQFLFEYFSETQRNKGNFPGRFSGRQFSNSRSEMNVSTLELGDSALYLCASSPRLLANYGYTFGSGTRLTVV.